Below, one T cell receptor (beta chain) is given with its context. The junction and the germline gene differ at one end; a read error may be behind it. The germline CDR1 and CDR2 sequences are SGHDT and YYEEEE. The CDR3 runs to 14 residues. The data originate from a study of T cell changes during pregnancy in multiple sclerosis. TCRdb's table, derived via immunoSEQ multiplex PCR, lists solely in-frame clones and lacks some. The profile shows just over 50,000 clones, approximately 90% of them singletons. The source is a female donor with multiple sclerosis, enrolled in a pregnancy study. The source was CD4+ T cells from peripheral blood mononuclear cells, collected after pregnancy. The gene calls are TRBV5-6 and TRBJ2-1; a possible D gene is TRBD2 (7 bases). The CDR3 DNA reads TGTGCCAGCAACTTGAGGGGGGGATACAATGAGCAGTTCTTC. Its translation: CASNLRGGYNEQFF.